This passage covers 23 T cell receptor beta chains from one sample sequenced in a study of T cell repertoires in cytomegalovirus infection. TCRdb fed the reads into MiXCR, producing one record per CDR3 protein. The data contain about 920,000 distinct CDR3 sequences, 30% to 40% of them seen just once; the ten biggest clones take up around an eighth. The antigens for these receptors are not known. This specimen consisted of cultured CD8+ T cells from PBMCs, obtained from culture after CMV antigen stimulation. Source of these receptors: a human donor in good health (CMV status not recorded). Some clones in this sample may be carry-over from other donors' samples.

The CDR3 bases are TGTGCCACCCTTCTGGGGCCTGAAGCTTTCTTT. Encoded protein: CATLLGPEAFF. The chain joins TRBV27 to TRBJ1-1, with D perhaps matching TRBD1 (5 bases). This CDR3 is built from 11 residues. CDR1 is MNHEY and CDR2 is SMNVEV in the germline V gene (reference sequence). Trimming took 10 bases from V and 6 from J, leaving 12 bases between them.

The chain links TRBV28 to TRBJ2-5; TRBD2 matches 10 bases. This CDR3 is 12 amino acids long. V was clipped by 10 bases and J by 3 bases; unmatched bases: 2. CDR1 is MDHEN and CDR2 is SYDVKM in the germline V gene. The CDR3 DNA follows: TGTGCCATCGGACTAGCGGAAGAGACCCAGTACTTC. Its protein is CAIGLAEETQYF. Combining the CDR3 with reference TRBV28 and TRBJ2-5 gives the whole variable domain DVKVTQSSRYLVKRTGEKVFLECVQDMDHENMFWYRQDPGLGLRLIYFSYDVKMKEKGDIPEGYSVSREKKERFSLILESASTNQTSMYLCAIGLAEETQYFGPGTRLLVL.

The CDR3 DNA sequence: TGCAGTGCTATGGACAGGGTATGGGCAACTAATGAAAAACTGTTTTTT. This translates into CSAMDRVWATNEKLFF. The chain couples TRBV20-1 to TRBJ1-4; the match to TRBD1 covers 8 bases. Germline V gene data show CDR1 as DFQATT and CDR2 as SNEGSKA (reference sequence). The CDR3 covers 16 residues. V lost 4 bases to trimming and J lost 0 bases; unmatched junction nucleotides: 7.

The chain combines TRBV7-9 with TRBJ2-1; tentative D call: TRBD2 (7 bases). The CDR3 runs to 15 residues. CDR1 and CDR2 (germline): SEHNR, FQNEAQ (reference sequence). Trimming left V 5 bases short and J 3 bases short, with 14 bases between. The CDR3 sequence is CASSQQGGGYNEQFF. CDR3 DNA: TGTGCCAGCAGCCAACAGGGAGGGGGCTACAATGAGCAGTTCTTC. Full variable domain (rest looked up from reference TRBV7-9 and TRBJ2-1): DTGVSQNPRHKITKRGQNVTFRCDPISEHNRLYWYRQTLGQGPEFLTYFQNEAQLEKSRLLSDRFSAERPKGSFSTLEIQRTEQGDSAMYLCASSQQGGGYNEQFFGPGTRLTVL.

The chain has TRBV9 and TRBJ1-1; D is uncertain. Trimming pared 3 bases from V and 5 bases from J, leaving 14 bases between. There are 14 residues in the CDR3. Germline lookup yields CDR1 SGDLS and CDR2 YYNGEE. The CDR3 here is CASSARQWVTEAFF. Written as DNA, the CDR3 is TGTGCCAGCAGCGCCCGGCAATGGGTAACTGAAGCTTTCTTT.

The V and J genes are TRBV7-6 and TRBJ2-1; D gene uncertain. The CDR3 sequence is 14 residues long. Germline V lookup: CDR1 SGHVS, CDR2 FNYEAQ. The V end lost 0 bases, the J end lost 5 bases, and 8 bases lay between the germline ends. The CDR3 reads CASSLAGLDNEQFF. The CDR3 region has the DNA TGTGCCAGCAGCTTAGCCGGGCTAGACAATGAGCAGTTCTTC.

The V gene is TRBV6-1, the J gene TRBJ2-1, with 9 nucleotides matching TRBD1. The CDR3 contains 16 residues. V lost 6 bases, J lost 7 bases, and 13 bases stayed unmatched. The germline V gene encodes CDR1 MNHNS and CDR2 SASEGT. The CDR3 region is CASSKTLDRGRNEQFF. In DNA, the CDR3 is TGTGCCAGCAGCAAAACCCTGGACAGGGGAAGGAATGAGCAGTTCTTC.

In this sample, this clonotype turned up a few times. The chain combines TRBV28 with TRBJ1-1; D is possibly TRBD1 (5 bases). V was cut by 5 bases and J by 3 bases, with 13 bases left in between. The germline CDR1 and CDR2 sequences are MDHEN and SYDVKM. The CDR3 totals 14 residues. The DNA for the CDR3 is TGTGCCAGCAGTCACCCGGTACAGGACACTGAAGCTTTCTTT. Translating gives CASSHPVQDTEAFF.

The table lists this clonotype with a count of one. The chain is built from TRBV7-9 and TRBJ2-7; 14 bases line up with TRBD2. The CDR3 totals 15 residues. The germline V gene has CDR1 SEHNR and CDR2 FQNEAQ (reference sequence). V was clipped by 5 bases and J by 7 bases; unmatched bases: 7. The CDR3 nucleotides are TGTGCCAGCAGCCCGACTAGCGGGGGGGCGAGGGAGCAGTACTTC. Amino acid sequence: CASSPTSGGAREQYF.

Only a few counts were recorded for this clonotype. The chain combines TRBV7-9 with TRBJ2-7, with 13 bases aligning to TRBD2. The CDR3 covers 18 residues. Germline CDR1 SEHNR, CDR2 FQNEAQ (reference sequence). The junction had 11 bases not matched to a gene; V was cut back by 4 bases and J by 2 bases. The CDR3, as DNA: TGTGCCAGCAGCTCAGCTGAAGGGACTAGCGGGATCGCCTACGAGCAGTACGTC. Protein: CASSSAEGTSGIAYEQYV.

V usage is TRBV6-2 or TRBV6-3 and J usage is TRBJ1-6; TRBD1 aligns across 10 bases. Germline CDR1 is MNHEY and CDR2 is SVGEGT. The V gene end was trimmed by 5 bases and the J gene end by 8 bases; junction bases not matched to a gene: 12. This CDR3 has 17 amino acids. CDR3 amino acids: CASSARQGATPDSPLHF. The CDR3, as DNA: TGTGCCAGCAGTGCCCGACAGGGGGCCACACCAGATTCACCCCTCCACTTT.

CDR3: CAISGTSPNEQFF. CDR3 sequence (DNA): TGTGCCATCAGTGGCACTAGCCCCAATGAGCAGTTCTTC. The chain combines TRBV10-3 with TRBJ2-1; TRBD2 might be the D (6 bases). The germline CDR1 and CDR2 sequences are ENHRY and SYGVKD. Trimming took off 4 bases at V and 6 bases at J, with 10 bases between the two ends. The CDR3 spans 13 residues.

The V call is TRBV7-9, the J call TRBJ2-1; D not certain. Germline V gene sequence: CDR1 SEHNR, CDR2 FQNEAQ (reference sequence). Trimming pared 5 bases from V and 2 bases from J, leaving 13 bases between. This CDR3 has 15 residues. CDR3: CASSIQTSAYNEQFF. For the CDR3, the DNA is TGTGCCAGCAGCATACAGACAAGTGCCTACAATGAGCAGTTCTTC.

This clonotype was detected a few times. This rearrangement joins TRBV27 to TRBJ2-2; D call uncertain. Looked up from germline, CDR1 is MNHEY and CDR2 is SMNVEV (reference sequence). Trimming removed 8 bases from V and 1 base from J, with 14 bases in between. The CDR3 is made up of 15 amino acids. The CDR3 spells CASLRYAVNTGELFF. CDR3 nucleotide sequence: TGTGCCAGCTTGCGGTACGCGGTGAACACCGGGGAGCTGTTTTTT.

The gene calls are TRBV7-8 and TRBJ2-7, with D possibly called TRBD1 or TRBD2 (5 bases each). Germline CDR1 reads SGHVS; CDR2 reads FQNEAQ. The CDR3 totals 13 residues. V was cut by 4 bases and J by 3 bases, with 10 bases left in between. CDR3 nucleotide sequence: TGTGCCAGCAGCTCCTGGGACGACTACGAGCAGTACGTC. Protein sequence: CASSSWDDYEQYV.

The chain couples TRBV27 to TRBJ1-5; D gene ambiguous. V lost 2 bases and J 7 bases, leaving 18 bases between the germline ends. CDR3 length: 16 residues. Germline loops: CDR1 MNHEY, CDR2 SMNVEV (reference sequence). The CDR3 sequence: CASSLGSGPSRQPQHF. The DNA of the CDR3 is TGTGCCAGCAGTTTAGGGTCAGGCCCCTCACGACAGCCCCAGCATTTT.

The chain has TRBV2 and TRBJ1-1; D remains unclear. The CDR3 covers 14 residues. Trimming removed 3 bases at V and 1 base at J, with 9 bases between. Germline-derived CDR1 and CDR2 are SNHLY and FYNNEI. This chain's CDR3 is CASSDAPRNTEAFF. As DNA, the CDR3 is TGTGCCAGCAGTGACGCCCCAAGGAACACTGAAGCTTTCTTT.

This clonotype was seen a handful of times. The rearrangement uses TRBV6-1 and TRBJ2-7, with 8 bases lining up with TRBD1. Germline-derived CDR1 and CDR2 are MNHNS and SASEGT. Trimming took 1 base from V and 5 from J; bases not matched to a gene: 7. The CDR3 contains 15 residues. CDR3 coding DNA: TGTGCCAGCAGTGAAGAGAGGACAGGGTCCCACGAGCAGTACTTC. Protein: CASSEERTGSHEQYF.

The chain recombines TRBV5-1 with TRBJ2-7, with D possibly TRBD1 on 6 matching bases. Germline CDR1 and CDR2: SGHRS and YFSETQ. Trimming took off 3 bases at V and 2 bases at J, with 18 bases between the two ends. CDR3 length equals 16 residues. This chain's CDR3 is CASSSGRGTRTYEQYF. As DNA, the CDR3 is TGCGCCAGCAGCTCGGGAAGGGGGACACGAACCTACGAGCAGTACTTC.

The genes are TRBV6-1 and TRBJ1-1, with D tentatively TRBD1 (6 bases). Germline assignment: CDR1 MNHNS and CDR2 SASEGT. CDR3 length equals 14 residues. The V end was cut by 5 bases, the J end by 3 bases, with 13 bases between. CDR3 loop: CASSSRGSYTEAFF. The CDR3 DNA is TGTGCCAGCAGTTCCAGGGGCAGTTACACTGAAGCTTTCTTT.

V is TRBV7-6 and J is TRBJ2-1; tentatively, D is TRBD1 (5 bases). Germline V gene data show CDR1 as SGHVS and CDR2 as FNYEAQ. The CDR3 contains 14 residues. The ends were cut back, 6 bases at V and 6 bases at J, with 15 bases in the middle. The CDR3: CASSQRGSSNEQFF. Written as DNA, the CDR3 is TGTGCCAGCAGTCAAAGGGGAAGTTCCAATGAGCAGTTCTTC.

This clonotype was seen once. At one boundary the junction diverges from the germline segment, which might be a read error. This chain connects TRBV6-1 to TRBJ2-7; unclear D gene. The CDR3 spans 15 residues. The germline CDR1 and CDR2 sequences are MNHNS and SASEGT. This CDR3 is CSSSEPGHSSYEQYF. CDR3 DNA: TGTTCCAGCAGTGAACCTGGGCACAGCTCCTACGAGCAGTACTTC.

The chain uses TRBV11-2 and TRBJ2-2; D ambiguous. V was trimmed by 4 bases and J by 7 bases, leaving 19 bases between them. This CDR3 has 16 residues. The germline V gene has CDR1 SGHAT and CDR2 FQNNGV. The CDR3 nucleotides read TGTGCCAGCAGCTCTCGGACCATCACGGGCATCGGGGAGCTGTTTTTT. This encodes CASSSRTITGIGELFF.